The 8 T cell receptor beta chains presented below share a single source sample, sequenced in a study of T cell responses to AZD1222 COVID-19 vaccine. Only in-frame clones appear in the TCRdb table, and some are missing; sequencing was by immunoSEQ multiplex PCR. The sample lists over 100,000 clones, around nine tenths seen once, with over 3% in the top ten. The sequenced sample was peripheral blood, obtained on day 0 of AZD1222 vaccination. The receptors were gathered from an adult in good health.

This sequence joins TRBV21-1 and TRBJ1-5. TRBV21-1 is tagged as a pseudogene. The CDR3 has 17 residues. The CDR3 DNA is TGTGCCAGCAGCAAACCTTCGGGAGGGGAGGGCAATCAGCCCCAGCATTTT. It encodes CASSKPSGGEGNQPQHF.

V and J are TRBV4-2 and TRBJ2-3; 7 nucleotides match TRBD2. Germline assignment: CDR1 LGHNA and CDR2 YNFKEQ. V trimming: 0 bases; J trimming: 1 base; junction bases outside the gene matches: 7. The CDR3 consists of 17 residues. Here the CDR3 DNA reads TGTGCCAGCAGCCAAGAGGCTAGCGGAGCGGGCACAGATACGCAGTATTTT. Protein: CASSQEASGAGTDTQYF.

This clone was found a few times. This rearrangement joins TRBV11-2 to TRBJ1-5, with D unresolved. The CDR3 is made up of 15 amino acids. Germline loops: CDR1 SGHAT, CDR2 FQNNGV. V was trimmed by 2 bases and J by 4 bases, leaving 12 bases between them. The CDR3 bases are TGTGCCAGCAGCTTATCTGACTCTACAAATCAGCCCCAGCATTTT. Its protein product is CASSLSDSTNQPQHF.

J is TRBJ1-1 and V is TRBV19; D uncertain. V gave up 4 bases and J gave up 0 bases, with 6 bases separating them. The CDR3 spans 13 residues. The germline V gene has CDR1 LNHDA and CDR2 SQIVND (reference sequence). The CDR3 sequence is CASSNSMNTEAFF. The CDR3 DNA reads as TGTGCCAGTAGTAACTCAATGAACACTGAAGCTTTCTTT.

The CDR3 reads CASSLTENYGYTF. The CDR3 nucleotides read TGTGCCAGCAGTCTGACAGAGAACTATGGCTACACCTTC. The chain employs TRBV12-3 or TRBV12-4 and TRBJ1-2, with D perhaps matching TRBD1 (5 bases). The CDR3 runs 13 residues. V was shortened by 5 bases and J by 2 bases, with 9 bases between the two germline ends.

The genes are TRBV4-1 and TRBJ1-2, with 10 bases fitting TRBD1. Germline loops: CDR1 MGHRA, CDR2 YSYEKL. The length of the CDR3 is 18 residues. V lost 0 bases, J lost 0 bases, and 7 bases stayed unmatched. CDR3 in amino acids: CASSQDPGQGLSNYGYTF. The CDR3 bases are TGCGCCAGCAGCCAAGACCCGGGACAGGGGCTTTCTAACTATGGCTACACCTTC.

The chain combines TRBV9 with TRBJ2-3, with TRBD2 matching over 12 bases. This CDR3 is built from 16 residues. Looked up from germline, CDR1 is SGDLS and CDR2 is YYNGEE. J lost 4 bases, V lost 0 bases, and 3 bases had no gene match. The CDR3: CASSVDASGGADTQYF. For the CDR3, the DNA is TGTGCCAGCAGCGTAGACGCTAGCGGGGGGGCAGATACGCAGTATTTT.

CDR3 region: CASRKPGQGIDGYTF. The CDR3 DNA sequence: TGTGCCAGTAGGAAACCGGGACAGGGGATCGATGGCTACACCTTC. The V gene is TRBV19, the J gene TRBJ1-2; TRBD1 matches 10 bases. There are 15 residues in the CDR3. Germline lookup yields CDR1 LNHDA and CDR2 SQIVND (reference sequence). Unmatched junction bases numbered 10, after V lost 6 bases and J lost 6 bases.